The 23 T cell receptor beta chains given below trace back to one sample, sequenced in a study of blood T cell repertoires in COVID-19. Profiled with immunoSEQ multiplex PCR; TCRdb holds only in-frame clones, not every one. This table has roughly 97,000 clones, 90% appearing once. The sample taken for sequencing was peripheral blood. The receptors were gathered from a man aged 55 to 70 with acute or convalescent COVID-19.

The V gene is TRBV2, the J gene TRBJ1-3; D is unclear. Trimming cost V 3 bases and J 3 bases, with 3 bases left between them. Germline V gene data show CDR1 as SNHLY and CDR2 as FYNNEI. The CDR3 sequence is 12 residues long. The CDR3 spells CASSDFGNTIYF. The CDR3 DNA sequence: TGTGCCAGCAGTGACTTTGGAAACACCATATATTTT.

The chain couples TRBV7-2 to TRBJ1-1; 9 positions match TRBD1. Trimming removed 5 bases from V and 10 bases from J; junction bases left unmatched: 8. Germline V gene lookup returns CDR1 SGHTA and CDR2 FQGNSA. The CDR3 is 13 amino acids. In DNA form, the CDR3 reads TGTGCCAGCAGCCCGAGGACAGGGGTGAGAGCTTTCTTT. It encodes CASSPRTGVRAFF.

Here the CDR3 DNA reads TGTGCCTGGGCCAGGGTAGGTGGCTACACCTTC. This encodes CAWARVGGYTF. The chain couples TRBV30 to TRBJ1-2; D may be TRBD1 (5 bases). Germline V lookup: CDR1 GTSNPN, CDR2 SVGIG (reference sequence). V shed 5 bases and J shed 7 bases, with 11 bases lying between them. This CDR3 contains 11 residues. The full variable domain, rest sourced from reference TRBV30 and TRBJ1-2, is SQTIHQWPATLVQPVGSPLSLECTVEGTSNPNLYWYRQAAGRGLQLLFYSVGIGQISSEVPQNLSASRPQDRQFILSSKKLLLSDSGFYLCAWARVGGYTFGSGTRLTVV.

Only one count was recorded for this clone. The rearrangement links TRBV6-5 to TRBJ2-7, with D perhaps TRBD1 (6 bases). V lost 2 bases, J lost 2 bases, and 10 bases lay in between. Germline CDR1 reads MNHEY; CDR2 reads SVGAGI. The CDR3 has 14 residues. The CDR3 loop is CASSYRGGPYEQYF. The DNA for the CDR3 is TGTGCCAGCAGTTACCGAGGGGGACCCTACGAGCAGTACTTC.

The chain recombines TRBV19 with TRBJ2-3, with 8 bases lining up with TRBD2. CDR1 is LNHDA and CDR2 is SQIVND in the germline V gene (reference sequence). The length of the CDR3 is 14 residues. V was clipped by 4 bases and J by 5 bases; unmatched bases: 5. CDR3 protein: CASSRTSFQDTQYF. The CDR3 DNA is TGTGCCAGTAGTAGGACTAGCTTTCAAGATACGCAGTATTTT.

The chain recombines TRBV5-4 with TRBJ2-3; 13 nucleotides agree with TRBD2. With 2 bases clipped from V and 6 bases from J, the junction kept 9 bases outside the gene matches. Germline V lookup: CDR1 SGHNT, CDR2 YYREEE (reference sequence). CDR3 length equals 17 residues. In DNA form, the CDR3 reads TGTGCCAGCAGCTTCTCCACTAGCGGGGGGGCGGGGGATACGCAGTATTTT. Residues: CASSFSTSGGAGDTQYF.

This chain joins TRBV7-9 and TRBJ1-4, with a weak D call TRBD1 (6 bases). Germline CDR1 and CDR2: SEHNR and FQNEAQ (reference sequence). This CDR3 has 13 residues. Trimming took 6 bases from V and 8 from J, leaving 13 bases between them. CDR3 in amino acids: CASRKTGPEKLFF. DNA for the CDR3: TGTGCCAGCAGGAAGACAGGACCCGAAAAACTGTTTTTT.

The chain carries TRBV5-1 and TRBJ2-3; maybe TRBD2 (6 bases). Germline assignment: CDR1 SGHRS and CDR2 YFSETQ. CDR3 length equals 16 residues. Trimming took off 3 bases at V and 0 bases at J, with 14 bases between the two ends. The CDR3 spells CASSSGGSGSTDTQYF. The CDR3 DNA sequence: TGCGCCAGCAGCTCAGGAGGGAGCGGAAGCACAGATACGCAGTATTTT.

V and J are TRBV18 and TRBJ1-3, with a weak D call TRBD1 (5 bases). The CDR3 contains 16 residues. V lost 0 bases, J lost 1 base, and 10 bases lay in between. Germline CDR1 and CDR2: KGHSH and LQKENI. CDR3 bases: TGTGCCAGCTCACCACCGCAGGGAGGATCTGGAAACACCATATATTTT. Its translation is CASSPPQGGSGNTIYF.

In this sample, this clone turned up once. The chain is built from TRBV2 and TRBJ1-2, with 7 bases fitting TRBD1. The junction had 10 bases not matched to a gene; V was cut back by 4 bases and J by 8 bases. Germline V gene lookup returns CDR1 SNHLY and CDR2 FYNNEI. This CDR3 region has 14 residues. As DNA, the CDR3 is TGTGCCAGCAGTGTTCTAAAGCAGGGGGGCGGCTACACCTTC. Translated: CASSVLKQGGGYTF.

The gene calls are TRBV5-1 and TRBJ1-2; tentatively, D is TRBD1 (5 bases). There are 12 residues in the CDR3. V was shortened by 4 bases and J by 6 bases, with 10 bases between the two germline ends. Germline values: CDR1 SGHRS, CDR2 YFSETQ. The CDR3, as DNA: TGCGCCAGCAGCACTGGGACTGATGGCTACACCTTC. Protein sequence: CASSTGTDGYTF. The full variable domain, rest sourced from reference TRBV5-1 and TRBJ1-2, is KAGVTQTPRYLIKTRGQQVTLSCSPISGHRSVSWYQQTPGQGLQFLFEYFSETQRNKGNFPGRFSGRQFSNSRSEMNVSTLELGDSALYLCASSTGTDGYTFGSGTRLTVV.

The chain carries TRBV10-1 and TRBJ2-2; D unresolved. The CDR3 runs to 14 residues. V lost 3 bases, J lost 0 bases, and 5 bases lay in between. The V gene's germline CDR1 is WNHNN and CDR2 SYGVQD (reference sequence). The CDR3: CASSEQANTGELFF. The CDR3 region has the DNA TGCGCCAGCAGTGAACAAGCGAACACCGGGGAGCTGTTTTTT.

The gene calls are TRBV3-1 (or the pseudogene TRBV3-2) and TRBJ2-2, with 11 bases lining up with TRBD2. In germline, CDR1 is LGHDT, CDR2 YNNKEL (reference sequence). V was pared by 4 bases and J by 1 base, with 2 bases of the junction left unmatched. The CDR3 runs to 16 residues. The CDR3 nucleotides read TGTGCCAGCAGCCGCGGGACTAGCGGGAACACCGGGGAGCTGTTTTTT. This sequence encodes CASSRGTSGNTGELFF.

With regard to this clone: Different DNA sequences within this sample yield the same CDR3. The V gene is TRBV6-6, the J gene TRBJ1-1; a weak D match, TRBD1 (5 bases). This CDR3 has 11 amino acids. Per the germline V gene, CDR1 is MNHNY and CDR2 is SVGAGI (reference sequence). The V end was cut by 8 bases, the J end by 3 bases, with 7 bases between. This CDR3 reads CASRGDTEAFF. The CDR3 bases are TGTGCCAGCCGGGGGGACACTGAAGCTTTCTTT.

The chain uses TRBV5-1 and TRBJ1-1; tentatively, D is TRBD1 (6 bases). Germline V gene data show CDR1 as SGHRS and CDR2 as YFSETQ. This CDR3 spans 14 amino acids. The germline V and J ends were trimmed by 4 bases and 3 bases, with 13 bases remaining between them. CDR3 coding DNA: TGCGCCAGCAGCGCCGGGACATACCACACTGAAGCTTTCTTT. Its protein product is CASSAGTYHTEAFF.

This chain connects TRBV5-1 to TRBJ1-2; D is undetermined. This CDR3 is built from 14 residues. The V and J ends lost 0 bases and 2 bases respectively, with 8 bases between them. Germline-derived CDR1 and CDR2 are SGHRS and YFSETQ. DNA for the CDR3: TGCGCCAGCAGCTTGGGTGCCGGGAACTATGGCTACACCTTC. It codes for CASSLGAGNYGYTF.

The chain couples TRBV2 to TRBJ1-2, with TRBD1 identical over 11 bases. Germline CDR1 reads SNHLY; CDR2 reads FYNNEI. CDR3 length: 15 amino acids. V shed 5 bases and J 6 bases; nucleotides not matched to a gene: 8. The CDR3 loop is CASSSTGTGGNGYTF. Here the CDR3 DNA reads TGTGCCAGCAGTAGCACCGGGACAGGGGGGAATGGCTACACCTTC.

This chain links TRBV6-5 with TRBJ1-5, with D possibly TRBD1 on 6 matching bases. There are 13 residues in the CDR3. CDR1 MNHEY and CDR2 SVGAGI come from the germline V gene. The V and J ends lost 7 bases and 6 bases respectively, with 13 bases between them. The CDR3 reads CASTAGGGQPQHF. In nucleotides, the CDR3 is TGTGCCAGCACGGCGGGGGGCGGTCAGCCCCAGCATTTT.

This clone turned up a few times. The chain combines TRBV5-5 with TRBJ1-1; D call uncertain. V was pared by 1 base and J by 7 bases, with 11 bases between. CDR3 length: 13 residues. From germline, CDR1 is SGHKS and CDR2 YYEKEE (reference sequence). For the CDR3, the DNA is TGTGCCAGCAGCTTGTTAATGGCAGTTGAAGCTTTCTTT. It translates to CASSLLMAVEAFF.

The chain carries TRBV28 and TRBJ2-7, with TRBD1 identical over 7 bases. This CDR3 spans 15 amino acids. Trimming at V came to 8 bases and at J to 1 base, leaving 11 bases not matched to a gene. Germline V CDR1 and CDR2: MDHEN, SYDVKM. The CDR3: CASRGGSQGSYEQYF. In DNA, the CDR3 is TGTGCCAGCCGGGGCGGGTCACAGGGGTCCTACGAGCAGTACTTC.

The rearrangement links TRBV9 to TRBJ1-5, with a possible D match to TRBD1 (6 bases). The CDR3 loop spans 15 amino acids. V was shortened by 4 bases and J by 3 bases, with 14 bases between the two germline ends. Germline values: CDR1 SGDLS, CDR2 YYNGEE. The CDR3 spells CASSPQGTVNQPQHF. CDR3 nucleotide sequence: TGTGCCAGCAGCCCCCAGGGGACGGTCAATCAGCCCCAGCATTTT. Full variable domain (outside the CDR3, taken from reference TRBV9 and TRBJ1-5): DSGVTQTPKHLITATGQRVTLRCSPRSGDLSVYWYQQSLDQGLQFLIQYYNGEERAKGNILERFSAQQFPDLHSELNLSSLELGDSALYFCASSPQGTVNQPQHFGDGTRLSIL.

The chain has TRBV2 and TRBJ1-3; D is unclear. Trimming took 4 bases from V and 0 from J, leaving 10 bases between them. Germline CDR1 SNHLY, CDR2 FYNNEI. The CDR3 is 15 amino acids. CDR3 sequence reads: CASSAGARSGNTIYF. The CDR3 coding sequence is TGTGCCAGCAGTGCAGGCGCCCGCTCTGGAAACACCATATATTTT.

Concerning this clone itself: The same CDR3 also results from other DNA sequences found in this sample. The chain joins TRBV5-1 to TRBJ1-2; perhaps TRBD1 as D (5 bases). Germline V lookup: CDR1 SGHRS, CDR2 YFSETQ. Trimming removed 0 bases at V and 5 bases at J, with 11 bases between. The CDR3 spans 14 residues. CDR3 coding DNA: TGCGCCAGCAGCTTGGCCCAGGGTGGTTATGGCTACACCTTC. This codes for CASSLAQGGYGYTF.